The 6 T cell receptor beta chains listed next were all sequenced from one sample in a study of blood T cell repertoires in COVID-19. TCRdb's copy holds only in-frame clones and misses some; the assay was immunoSEQ multiplex PCR. The table lists 210,000 or so clones, roughly four fifths of them singletons, with roughly 5.3% in the top ten. Sequencing was done on a sample of peripheral blood. Receptor source: a woman in her seventies with active or convalescent COVID-19.

The chain couples TRBV10-1 to TRBJ2-7, with D maybe TRBD1 (5 bases). The V gene lost 2 bases and the J gene lost 4 bases, with 15 bases spanning the gap. The CDR3 has 15 amino acids. Germline V gene data show CDR1 as WNHNN and CDR2 as SYGVQD (reference sequence). The CDR3 is CASSENTGAGYEQYF. The DNA for the CDR3 is TGCGCCAGCAGTGAGAATACAGGAGCTGGATACGAGCAGTACTTC.

This rearrangement joins TRBV3-1 (or the pseudogene TRBV3-2) to TRBJ2-1; no clear D gene. The CDR3 is 13 amino acids. Germline values: CDR1 LGHDT, CDR2 YNNKEL (reference sequence). The V and J ends lost 1 base and 6 bases respectively, with 7 bases between them. CDR3 nucleotide sequence: TGTGCCAGCAGCCAAGTCGGCGGCAATGAGCAGTTCTTC. It specifies CASSQVGGNEQFF.

The chain uses TRBV9 and TRBJ2-1; 11 bases match TRBD2. Trimming took 2 bases from V and 8 from J; bases not matched to a gene: 9. This CDR3 contains 16 residues. Germline CDR1 SGDLS, CDR2 YYNGEE. The CDR3 spells CASSVYLAGGRYEQFF. CDR3 bases: TGTGCCAGCAGCGTGTACCTAGCGGGAGGTCGATATGAGCAGTTCTTC.

The gene calls are TRBV6-6 and TRBJ1-1; 7 bases line up with TRBD1. The CDR3 loop spans 14 amino acids. CDR1 and CDR2 from the germline V gene are MNHNY and SVGAGI (reference sequence). J gave up 1 base and V 4 bases, and 3 bases lay outside the gene matches. The DNA for the CDR3 is TGTGCCAGCAGTTCGGACAGGAAGAACACTGAAGCTTTCTTT. This translates into CASSSDRKNTEAFF.

The rearrangement links TRBV5-5 to TRBJ2-7; 12 bases fit TRBD1. The germline V gene has CDR1 SGHKS and CDR2 YYEKEE (reference sequence). With V trimmed by 5 bases and J by 5 bases, 8 bases remained unmatched. The CDR3 totals 15 residues. This CDR3 reads CASRPSGTGGNEQYF. DNA for the CDR3: TGTGCCAGCAGACCCTCCGGGACAGGGGGCAACGAGCAGTACTTC.

This clone has more than one count but fewer than ten. V gene TRBV18 combines with J gene TRBJ1-2; D is perhaps TRBD1 (6 bases). The CDR3 runs 14 residues. Germline V gene sequence: CDR1 KGHSH, CDR2 LQKENI. With 3 bases removed from V and 3 bases from J, the gap between germline ends came to 11 bases. The CDR3 reads CASSPNQGYYGYTF. CDR3 bases: TGTGCCAGCTCACCCAACCAGGGGTACTATGGCTACACCTTC.